These 17 T cell receptor beta chains came from one sample sequenced in a study of type 1 regulatory T cells. A single record per CDR3 protein comes from TCRdb applying MiXCR to the reads. Here the sample spans about 23,000 distinct CDR3 sequences, around 47% being singletons. These TCRs' antigens remain unknown. Sequences were obtained from cultured T cells, either the whole culture or a sorted T cell fraction (not recorded which). Receptors originate from a human donor in good health.

This CDR3 is CASSSDPYEQYF. In DNA form, the CDR3 reads TGTGCCAGCAGCTCCGATCCCTACGAGCAGTACTTC. V and J are TRBV7-2 and TRBJ2-7, with D hard to call. The CDR3 consists of 12 residues. V lost 4 bases and J 2 bases, leaving 6 bases between the germline ends. From germline, CDR1 is SGHTA and CDR2 FQGNSA. Drawing the rest from reference TRBV7-2 and TRBJ2-7, the complete variable domain is GAGVSQSPSNKVTEKGKDVELRCDPISGHTALYWYRQSLGQGLEFLIYFQGNSAPDKSGLPSDRFSAERTGGSVSTLTIQRTQQEDSAVYLCASSSDPYEQYFGPGTRLTVT.

By share, this clonotype counts as medium-sized. This sequence joins TRBV5-1 and TRBJ2-7; D might be TRBD1 or TRBD2, each matching 5 bases. Germline assignment: CDR1 SGHRS and CDR2 YFSETQ. The CDR3 extends over 14 amino acids. V lost 4 bases, J lost 6 bases, and 17 bases lay in between. CDR3 sequence (DNA): TGCGCCAGCAGCCTTTCCAGGGAGATCGGCGAGCAGTACTTC. It codes for CASSLSREIGEQYF. The variable domain in full, completed from reference TRBV5-1 and TRBJ2-7, reads KAGVTQTPRYLIKTRGQQVTLSCSPISGHRSVSWYQQTPGQGLQFLFEYFSETQRNKGNFPGRFSGRQFSNSRSEMNVSTLELGDSALYLCASSLSREIGEQYFGPGTRLTVT.

A remark on this clonotype: This may stem from a read error, because a much larger clone lies one nucleotide away. The chain links TRBV20-1 to TRBJ1-5, with 8 bases fitting TRBD1. Germline loops: CDR1 DFQATT, CDR2 SNEGSKA (reference sequence). The CDR3 length is 15 residues. CDR3 residues: CSARRTGRGSQSQHF. The DNA of the CDR3 is TGCAGTGCTAGACGGACAGGGCGAGGGAGTCAGTCCCAGCATTTT.

The J gene is TRBJ2-5, the V gene TRBV18; D remains ambiguous. The CDR3 consists of 14 residues. V was shortened by 1 base and J by 1 base, with 7 bases between the two germline ends. Germline assignment: CDR1 KGHSH and CDR2 LQKENI. In DNA, the CDR3 is TGTGCCAGCTCACCACGCGGTTCCCAAGAGACCCAGTACTTC. Amino acids: CASSPRGSQETQYF. Drawing the rest from reference TRBV18 and TRBJ2-5, the complete variable domain is NAGVMQNPRHLVRRRGQEARLRCSPMKGHSHVYWYRQLPEEGLKFMVYLQKENIIDESGMPKERFSAEFPKEGPSILRIQQVVRGDSAAYFCASSPRGSQETQYFGPGTRLLVL.

This clonotype is categorized as medium-sized (0.01 to 0.1%). This chain links TRBV4-1 with TRBJ1-1; 7 bases map to TRBD1. The junction had 9 bases not matched to a gene; V was cut back by 2 bases and J by 6 bases. The CDR3 length is 15 residues. Germline loops: CDR1 MGHRA, CDR2 YSYEKL. The CDR3: CASSQPLRQGSEAFF. The CDR3 DNA reads TGCGCCAGCAGCCAACCTCTTCGACAGGGTTCTGAAGCTTTCTTT.

This clonotype rates as medium-sized. This chain uses TRBV18 with TRBJ2-7; tentatively, D is TRBD1 or TRBD2 (5 bases each). V was cut by 0 bases and J by 6 bases, with 12 bases left in between. The length of the CDR3 is 14 residues. The germline CDR1 and CDR2 sequences are KGHSH and LQKENI. The CDR3 protein is CASSPPRGLGEQYF. CDR3 in DNA: TGTGCCAGCTCACCACCGAGGGGCCTCGGCGAGCAGTACTTC.

This clonotype was counted between two and nine times. The CDR3 region is CASSFLGDYGYTF. The CDR3 nucleotides read TGCGCCAGCAGCTTTTTGGGTGACTATGGCTACACCTTC. The chain joins TRBV5-1 to TRBJ1-2; no clear D gene. The V gene lost 2 bases and the J gene lost 3 bases, with 8 bases spanning the gap. The CDR3 runs to 13 residues. The germline V gene has CDR1 SGHRS and CDR2 YFSETQ.

This clonotype was seen a few times. This chain uses TRBV7-8 with TRBJ1-1; D gene unclear. V lost 1 base to trimming and J lost 3 bases, with 12 bases between them. Germline V gene sequence: CDR1 SGHVS, CDR2 FQNEAQ. This CDR3 region has 15 residues. CDR3: CASSLVRGLDTEAFF. For the CDR3, the DNA is TGTGCCAGCAGCTTAGTCCGTGGCTTGGACACTGAAGCTTTCTTT.

The CDR3 bases are TGCAGCGCGACAGGGATAGCTTTCTTT. This gives the protein CSATGIAFF. The gene calls are TRBV29-1 and TRBJ1-1; TRBD1 matches at 7 bases. From germline, CDR1 is SQVTM and CDR2 ANQGSEA. J gave up 10 bases and V 7 bases, and 3 bases lay outside the gene matches. This CDR3 has 9 amino acids.

This clonotype occurred many times. This chain joins TRBV12-3 or TRBV12-4 and TRBJ1-5; D remains unclear. Trimming pared 3 bases from V and 2 bases from J, leaving 14 bases between. The CDR3 covers 16 residues. The CDR3 loop reads CASSFGVLLGNQPQHF. The DNA of the CDR3 is TGTGCCAGCAGTTTTGGGGTTCTCTTGGGCAATCAGCCCCAGCATTTT.

The V gene is TRBV7-9, the J gene TRBJ2-5; 9 nucleotides align to TRBD2. Germline trimming cut 2 bases from V and 1 base from J; bases unmatched to any gene: 2. The CDR3 consists of 15 residues. Germline-derived CDR1 and CDR2 are SEHNR and FQNEAQ (reference sequence). The CDR3 DNA reads TGTGCCAGCAGCTTACTAGCGGGGCCCCAAGAGACCCAGTACTTC. Translating gives CASSLLAGPQETQYF.

A few counts support this clonotype. This chain joins TRBV12-3 or TRBV12-4 and TRBJ2-1; D uncertain. Trimming left V 7 bases short and J 1 base short, with 2 bases between. The CDR3 extends over 11 amino acids. This CDR3 is CASTSYNEQFF. The CDR3 region has the DNA TGTGCCAGCACGTCCTACAATGAGCAGTTCTTC.

CDR3 sequence: CASSPGPPGELFF. The CDR3 DNA is TGTGCCAGCTCACCTGGACCGCCCGGGGAGCTGTTTTTT. This chain uses TRBV18 with TRBJ2-2; D gene ambiguous. The CDR3 totals 13 residues. Trimming shortened V by 3 bases and J by 6 bases, and 8 bases separated the two germline ends. Germline V lookup: CDR1 KGHSH, CDR2 LQKENI. Full variable domain (remainder filled in from reference TRBV18 and TRBJ2-2): NAGVMQNPRHLVRRRGQEARLRCSPMKGHSHVYWYRQLPEEGLKFMVYLQKENIIDESGMPKERFSAEFPKEGPSILRIQQVVRGDSAAYFCASSPGPPGELFFGEGSRLTVL.

The V and J genes are TRBV6-5 and TRBJ2-2; 9 positions agree with TRBD2. CDR1 and CDR2 from the germline V gene are MNHEY and SVGAGI. This CDR3 spans 13 amino acids. J lost 5 bases, V lost 11 bases, and 6 bases had no gene match. CDR3 sequence (DNA): TGTGCCGTCGCGGGGGGGCAGACCGGGGAGCTGTTTTTT. Its protein is CAVAGGQTGELFF.

As to this clonotype: Germline and junction disagree at one end, which may indicate a read error. This rearrangement joins TRBV3-1 to TRBJ2-2; 7 nucleotides agree with TRBD2. Germline assignment: CDR1 LGHDT and CDR2 YNNKEL (reference sequence). This CDR3 spans 14 amino acids. The CDR3 is CASRKTSPSGGLFF. The CDR3 region has the DNA TGTGCCAGCAGAAAGACTAGCCCATCCGGGGGGCTGTTTTTT.

This rearrangement joins TRBV27 to TRBJ1-2, with a possible D match to TRBD1 (6 bases). Germline CDR1 MNHEY, CDR2 SMNVEV (reference sequence). The CDR3 is 14 amino acids. With 7 bases removed from V and 9 bases from J, the gap between germline ends came to 21 bases. CDR3 in amino acids: CASTSGASPGRYTF. The DNA for the CDR3 is TGTGCCAGCACTTCGGGGGCGTCCCCCGGACGCTACACCTTC.

This clonotype was seen a few times. The chain carries TRBV18 and TRBJ2-7; 10 bases fit TRBD1. Germline CDR1 is KGHSH and CDR2 is LQKENI. The CDR3 sequence is 15 residues long. The junction had 6 bases not matched to a gene; V was cut back by 3 bases and J by 4 bases. CDR3 region: CASSPQTGGGYEQYF. The CDR3 DNA reads TGTGCCAGCTCACCCCAGACAGGGGGCGGGTACGAGCAGTACTTC. Complete variable domain (other parts from reference TRBV18 and TRBJ2-7): NAGVMQNPRHLVRRRGQEARLRCSPMKGHSHVYWYRQLPEEGLKFMVYLQKENIIDESGMPKERFSAEFPKEGPSILRIQQVVRGDSAAYFCASSPQTGGGYEQYFGPGTRLTVT.